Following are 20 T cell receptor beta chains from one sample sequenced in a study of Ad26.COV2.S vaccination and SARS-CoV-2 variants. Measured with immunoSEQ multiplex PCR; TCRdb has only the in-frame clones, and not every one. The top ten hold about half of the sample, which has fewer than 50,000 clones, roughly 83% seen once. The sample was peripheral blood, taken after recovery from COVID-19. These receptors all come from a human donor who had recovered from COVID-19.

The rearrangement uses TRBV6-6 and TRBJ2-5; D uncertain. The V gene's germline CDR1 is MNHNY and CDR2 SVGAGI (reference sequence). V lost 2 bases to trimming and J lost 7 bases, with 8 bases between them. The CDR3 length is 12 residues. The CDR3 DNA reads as TGTGCCAGCAGTTACACGGAATCGACCCAGTACTTC. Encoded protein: CASSYTESTQYF.

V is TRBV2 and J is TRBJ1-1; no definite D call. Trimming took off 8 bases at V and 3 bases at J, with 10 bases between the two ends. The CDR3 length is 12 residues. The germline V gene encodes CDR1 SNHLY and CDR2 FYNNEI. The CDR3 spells CASRVADTEAFF. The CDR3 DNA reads TGTGCCAGCCGGGTTGCGGACACTGAAGCTTTCTTT. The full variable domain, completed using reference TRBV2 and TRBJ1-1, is EPEVTQTPSHQVTQMGQEVILRCVPISNHLYFYWYRQILGQKVEFLVSFYNNEISEKSEIFDDQFSVERPDGSNFTLKIRSTKLEDSAMYFCASRVADTEAFFGQGTRLTVV.

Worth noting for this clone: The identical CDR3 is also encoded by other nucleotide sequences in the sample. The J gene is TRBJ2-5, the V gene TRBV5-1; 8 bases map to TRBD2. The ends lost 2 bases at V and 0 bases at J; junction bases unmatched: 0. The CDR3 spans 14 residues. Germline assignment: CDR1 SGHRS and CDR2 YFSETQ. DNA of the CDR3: TGCGCCAGCAGCTTAGCGGGGGACCAAGAGACCCAGTACTTC. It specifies CASSLAGDQETQYF.

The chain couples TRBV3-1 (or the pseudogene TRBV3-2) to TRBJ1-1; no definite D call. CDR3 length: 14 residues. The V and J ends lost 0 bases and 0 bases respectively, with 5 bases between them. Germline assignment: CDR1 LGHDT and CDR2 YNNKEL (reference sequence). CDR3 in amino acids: CASSQEQVNTEAFF. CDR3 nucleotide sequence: TGTGCCAGCAGCCAAGAGCAGGTGAACACTGAAGCTTTCTTT.

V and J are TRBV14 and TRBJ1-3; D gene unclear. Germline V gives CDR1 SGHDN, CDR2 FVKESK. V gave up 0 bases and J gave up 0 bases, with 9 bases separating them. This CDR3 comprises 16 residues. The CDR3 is CASSQEHARSGNTIYF. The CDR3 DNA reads TGTGCCAGCAGCCAAGAACATGCCCGCTCTGGAAACACCATATATTTT.

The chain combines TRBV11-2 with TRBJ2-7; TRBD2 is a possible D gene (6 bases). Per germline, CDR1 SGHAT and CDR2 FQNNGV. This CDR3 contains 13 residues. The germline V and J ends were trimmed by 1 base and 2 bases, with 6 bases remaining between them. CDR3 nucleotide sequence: TGTGCCAGCAGCTTAGCGGGAGCCTACGAGCAGTACTTC. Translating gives CASSLAGAYEQYF. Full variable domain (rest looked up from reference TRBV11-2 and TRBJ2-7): EAGVAQSPRYKIIEKRQSVAFWCNPISGHATLYWYQQILGQGPKLLIQFQNNGVVDDSQLPKDRFSAERLKGVDSTLKIQPAKLEDSAVYLCASSLAGAYEQYFGPGTRLTVT.

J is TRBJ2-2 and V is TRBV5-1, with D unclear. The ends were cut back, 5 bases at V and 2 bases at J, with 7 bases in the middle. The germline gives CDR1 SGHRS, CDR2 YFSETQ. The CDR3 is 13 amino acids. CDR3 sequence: CASRERNTGELFF. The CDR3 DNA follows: TGCGCCAGCAGGGAAAGAAACACCGGGGAGCTGTTTTTT.

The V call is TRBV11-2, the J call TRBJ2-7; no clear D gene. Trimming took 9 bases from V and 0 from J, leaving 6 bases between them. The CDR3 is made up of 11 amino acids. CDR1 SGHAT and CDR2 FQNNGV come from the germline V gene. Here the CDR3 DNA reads TGTGCCAGTCAGAGCTCCTACGAGCAGTACTTC. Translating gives CASQSSYEQYF.

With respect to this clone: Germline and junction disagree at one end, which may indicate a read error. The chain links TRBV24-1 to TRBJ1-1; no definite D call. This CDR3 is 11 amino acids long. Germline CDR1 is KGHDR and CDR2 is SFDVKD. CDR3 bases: TGTGCCACCAGTGCCTCAGGAGTCAGGATCTTT. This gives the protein CATSASGVRIF.

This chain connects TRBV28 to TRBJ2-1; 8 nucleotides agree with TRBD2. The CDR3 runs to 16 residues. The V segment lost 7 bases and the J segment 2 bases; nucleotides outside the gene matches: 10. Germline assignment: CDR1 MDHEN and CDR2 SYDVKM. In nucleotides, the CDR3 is TGTGCCAGCACCCCGGGAGGGTTGGGCACCTACAATGAGCAGTTCTTC. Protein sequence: CASTPGGLGTYNEQFF.

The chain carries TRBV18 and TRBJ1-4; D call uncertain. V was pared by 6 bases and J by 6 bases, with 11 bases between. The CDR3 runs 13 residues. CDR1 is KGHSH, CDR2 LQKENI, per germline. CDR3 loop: CASSSAVDEKLFF. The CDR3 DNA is TGTGCCAGCTCCTCAGCGGTCGATGAAAAACTGTTTTTT.

CDR3: CASSADRSSYEQYF. The CDR3 DNA sequence: TGTGCCAGCAGCGCGGACAGAAGCTCCTACGAGCAGTACTTC. This chain joins TRBV6-5 and TRBJ2-7; perhaps TRBD1 as D (6 bases). CDR1 MNHEY and CDR2 SVGAGI come from the germline V gene. The CDR3 runs to 14 residues. V was pared by 6 bases and J by 0 bases, with 12 bases between.

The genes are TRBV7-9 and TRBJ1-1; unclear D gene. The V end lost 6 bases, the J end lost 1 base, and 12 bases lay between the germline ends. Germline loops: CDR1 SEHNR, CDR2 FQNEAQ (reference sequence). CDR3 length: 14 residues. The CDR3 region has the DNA TGTGCCAGCAGAAAAGCAGCCGGGAACACTGAAGCTTTCTTT. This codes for CASRKAAGNTEAFF.

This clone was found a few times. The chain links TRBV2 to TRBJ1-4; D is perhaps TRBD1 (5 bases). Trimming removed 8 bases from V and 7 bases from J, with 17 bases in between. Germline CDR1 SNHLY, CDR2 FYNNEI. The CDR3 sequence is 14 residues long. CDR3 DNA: TGTGCCAGCTTTGGGGGACTAGCTTCTGAAAAACTGTTTTTT. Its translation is CASFGGLASEKLFF.

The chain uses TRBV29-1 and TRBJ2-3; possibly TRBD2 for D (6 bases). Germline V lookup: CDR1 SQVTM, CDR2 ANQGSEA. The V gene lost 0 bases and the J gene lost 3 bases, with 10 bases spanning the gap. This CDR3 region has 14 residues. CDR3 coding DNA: TGCAGCGTTGAAGACGAACTAGCAACAGATACGCAGTATTTT. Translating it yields CSVEDELATDTQYF.

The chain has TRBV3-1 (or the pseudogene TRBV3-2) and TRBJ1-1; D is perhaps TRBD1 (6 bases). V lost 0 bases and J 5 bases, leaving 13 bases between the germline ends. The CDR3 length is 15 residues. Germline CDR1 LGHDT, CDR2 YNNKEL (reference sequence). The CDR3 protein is CASSQDKHRATEAFF. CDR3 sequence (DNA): TGTGCCAGCAGCCAAGATAAGCACAGGGCGACTGAAGCTTTCTTT.

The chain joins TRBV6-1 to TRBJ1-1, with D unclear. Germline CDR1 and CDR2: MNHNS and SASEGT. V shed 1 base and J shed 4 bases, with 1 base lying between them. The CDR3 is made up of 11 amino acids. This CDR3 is CASSEGTEAFF. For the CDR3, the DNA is TGTGCCAGCAGTGAAGGCACTGAAGCTTTCTTT.

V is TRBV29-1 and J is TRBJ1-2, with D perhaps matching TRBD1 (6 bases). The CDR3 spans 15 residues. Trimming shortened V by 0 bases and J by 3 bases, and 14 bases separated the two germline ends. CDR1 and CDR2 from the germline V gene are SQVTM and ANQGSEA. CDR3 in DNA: TGCAGCGTTGAAGAGTTCCGGACAGCCCACTATGGCTACACCTTC. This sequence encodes CSVEEFRTAHYGYTF.

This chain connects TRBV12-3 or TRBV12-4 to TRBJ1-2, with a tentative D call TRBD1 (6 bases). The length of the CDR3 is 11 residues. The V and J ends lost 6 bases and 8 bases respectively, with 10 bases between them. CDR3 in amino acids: CASSLGTGYTF. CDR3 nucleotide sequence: TGTGCCAGCAGCCTCGGGACAGGCTACACCTTC.

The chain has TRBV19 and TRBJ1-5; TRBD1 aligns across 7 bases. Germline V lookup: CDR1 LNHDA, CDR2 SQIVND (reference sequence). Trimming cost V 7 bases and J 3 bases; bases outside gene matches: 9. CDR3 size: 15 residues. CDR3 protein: CASKTGTANNQPQHF. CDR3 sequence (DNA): TGTGCCAGTAAAACCGGGACAGCTAACAATCAGCCCCAGCATTTT.